A single sample gave rise to the 19 T cell receptor beta chains below, sequenced in a study of response to subunit inactivated influenza vaccine listed by TCRdb under 2018. The library came from RT-PCR. Sequencing was performed on an Illumina HiSeq 2500. TCRdb handled the public reads itself, with Q25 trimming in fastp and clone calling in MiXCR, and kept productive beta chains. Under each unique CDR3 protein, matching rows form one entry showing the most common genes and DNA. The sample table holds 400,000 to 650,000 distinct CDR3 sequences, of which more than 7% were seen once. Approximately 14% of the sample belongs to the ten largest clones. This sample comprised PBMCs from blood, obtained less than 30 months after vaccination. The receptors were gathered from a man between 50 and 75 years old who received an inactivated influenza vaccine. Donor details come from another sample of the same person, matched by shared clones.

CDR3 sequence: CASRSDAYEQYF. CDR3 bases: TGCGCCAGCAGGTCCGATGCCTACGAGCAGTACTTC. V gene TRBV5-1 combines with J gene TRBJ2-7; no clear D. Germline CDR1 reads SGHRS; CDR2 reads YFSETQ. The ends were cut back, 5 bases at V and 2 bases at J, with 8 bases in the middle. The CDR3 consists of 12 residues.

There are many counts of this clonotype. V usage is TRBV10-3 and J usage is TRBJ2-5, with D unclear. Germline V CDR1 and CDR2: ENHRY, SYGVKD. This CDR3 contains 13 residues. Trimming removed 3 bases from V and 3 bases from J, with 8 bases in between. The CDR3 DNA follows: TGTGCCATCAGTGATTGGCAGAAAGAGACCCAGTACTTC. Translation: CAISDWQKETQYF.

This clonotype has at least ten counts. The genes are TRBV5-1 and TRBJ2-7; possible D gene TRBD1, 6 bases. The CDR3 totals 11 residues. From germline, CDR1 is SGHRS and CDR2 YFSETQ. Trimming took 3 bases from V and 5 from J, leaving 6 bases between them. CDR3 DNA: TGCGCCAGCAGCTGGGACAACGAGCAGTACTTC. It codes for CASSWDNEQYF. The full variable domain, rest sourced from reference TRBV5-1 and TRBJ2-7, is KAGVTQTPRYLIKTRGQQVTLSCSPISGHRSVSWYQQTPGQGLQFLFEYFSETQRNKGNFPGRFSGRQFSNSRSEMNVSTLELGDSALYLCASSWDNEQYFGPGTRLTVT.

V and J are TRBV4-1 and TRBJ1-5; D perhaps matches TRBD1 (6 bases). Germline V gives CDR1 MGHRA, CDR2 YSYEKL. This CDR3 has 15 residues. V was trimmed by 1 base and J by 5 bases, leaving 12 bases between them. CDR3 sequence: CASSQGRDIHQPQHF. The CDR3, as DNA: TGCGCCAGCAGCCAAGGTCGGGACATACATCAGCCCCAGCATTTT.

The chain couples TRBV12-3 or TRBV12-4 to TRBJ2-5; D might be TRBD2 (5 bases). The CDR3 has 15 amino acids. V dropped 6 bases and J dropped 4 bases, with 18 bases sitting between them. The CDR3 nucleotides read TGTGCCAGCAGCCCATATGTCGGGGTCAGAGAGACCCAGTACTTC. Its translation is CASSPYVGVRETQYF.

At least ten counts were recorded for this clonotype. Mismatch with germline at one junction end may stem from a read error. V is TRBV11-2 and J is TRBJ2-6; no clear D. Germline-derived CDR1 and CDR2 are SGHAT and FQNNGV. The CDR3 is 15 residues long. CDR3 DNA: TGTGCCAGCAGCTTAAGCTCGTCTGGTGCCAACGTCCTGACTTTC. Translation gives CASSLSSSGANVLTF.

Ten or more counts support this clonotype. The V gene is TRBV6-2 or TRBV6-3, the J gene TRBJ2-7; no definite D call. The V gene's germline CDR1 is MNHEY and CDR2 SVGEGT. The length of the CDR3 is 16 residues. Trimming stripped 6 bases from V and 0 bases from J, with 18 bases between. The CDR3 protein is CASSQSRTKASYEQYF. The CDR3 DNA reads TGTGCCAGCAGCCAGTCCCGGACGAAAGCCTCCTACGAGCAGTACTTC.

In this sample, this clonotype turned up a few times. CDR3 nucleotide sequence: TGTGCCAGCTTGAGGAGGGCCAGTTTCATCGGCACAGATACGCAGTATTTT. It specifies CASLRRASFIGTDTQYF. The chain is built from TRBV28 and TRBJ2-3; maybe TRBD2 (6 bases). This CDR3 comprises 17 residues. V was shortened by 8 bases and J by 1 base, with 22 bases between the two germline ends. Germline V CDR1 and CDR2: MDHEN, SYDVKM. Full variable domain (outside the CDR3, taken from reference TRBV28 and TRBJ2-3): DVKVTQSSRYLVKRTGEKVFLECVQDMDHENMFWYRQDPGLGLRLIYFSYDVKMKEKGDIPEGYSVSREKKERFSLILESASTNQTSMYLCASLRRASFIGTDTQYFGPGTRLTVL.

This clonotype has more than one count but fewer than ten. The chain combines TRBV19 with TRBJ1-1; TRBD1 matches at 8 bases. Germline V lookup: CDR1 LNHDA, CDR2 SQIVND (reference sequence). CDR3 length equals 17 residues. Trimming took 6 bases from V and 4 from J; bases not matched to a gene: 16. The CDR3: CASSQGAQRFGSTEAFF. For the CDR3, the DNA is TGTGCCAGTAGCCAGGGGGCGCAACGGTTTGGAAGCACTGAAGCTTTCTTT.

This clonotype was found a few times. V and J are TRBV5-1 and TRBJ2-1; 9 positions match TRBD1. V was pared by 3 bases and J by 8 bases, with 9 bases of the junction left unmatched. The V gene's germline CDR1 is SGHRS and CDR2 YFSETQ. The CDR3 loop spans 15 amino acids. CDR3 nucleotides: TGCGCCAGCAGCTCAGGACAGGGGCCAGGCGATGAGCAGTTCTTC. Its protein product is CASSSGQGPGDEQFF.

There are a few counts of this clonotype. CDR3 loop: CSADGGPSTDTQYF. The CDR3 bases are TGCAGTGCCGACGGGGGGCCTAGCACAGATACGCAGTATTTT. The rearrangement uses TRBV20-1 and TRBJ2-3; a possible D gene is TRBD2 (7 bases). Deletions cut 6 bases from V and 0 bases from J, with 13 bases between. The germline CDR1 and CDR2 sequences are DFQATT and SNEGSKA (reference sequence). This CDR3 is 14 amino acids long.

This clonotype was counted between two and nine times. CDR3 sequence (DNA): TGCGCCAGCCTTGAAGGGGCGGGTACCGGGGAGCTGTTTTTT. It specifies CASLEGAGTGELFF. The J gene is TRBJ2-2, the V gene TRBV5-1; the D gene could be TRBD1 or TRBD2 (5 bases each). CDR3 length: 14 residues. Trimming removed 7 bases at V and 5 bases at J, with 15 bases between. The germline CDR1 and CDR2 sequences are SGHRS and YFSETQ.

Of note for this clonotype: Here the CDR3 omits its conserved ending phenylalanine or tryptophan, so a read error is the likely source. The DNA is omitted, as the CDR3 cannot be located on it reliably, and the CDR3 follows TCRdb's listing. The chain joins TRBV20-1 to TRBJ2-5; the table's D call, TRBD2, has no DNA check behind it. Germline values: CDR1 DFQATT, CDR2 SNEGSKA (reference sequence). The length of the CDR3 is 11 amino acids, counting both ends. The CDR3 spells CSARKGTSGVL.

The sample holds a few counts of this clonotype. The chain recombines TRBV7-9 with TRBJ2-5; D may be TRBD2 (6 bases). Germline V CDR1 and CDR2: SEHNR, FQNEAQ (reference sequence). The CDR3 loop spans 14 amino acids. Deletions cut 1 base from V and 4 bases from J, with 10 bases between. CDR3 residues: CASSLVASAETQYF. The CDR3 DNA is TGTGCCAGCAGCTTAGTTGCTAGCGCAGAGACCCAGTACTTC.

This clonotype was observed a few times. The CDR3: CSARDPGTSYNEQFF. CDR3 sequence (DNA): TGCAGTGCTAGAGATCCCGGGACTAGCTACAATGAGCAGTTCTTC. The chain is built from TRBV20-1 and TRBJ2-1; TRBD2 matches 8 bases. The CDR3 consists of 15 residues. V shed 0 bases and J 3 bases; nucleotides not matched to a gene: 4. The germline V gene encodes CDR1 DFQATT and CDR2 SNEGSKA (reference sequence).

This clonotype appeared a few times. As DNA, the CDR3 is TGTGCCTGGAGTAAGGACCCCCCCTACGAGCAGTACTTC. The encoded protein is CAWSKDPPYEQYF. The J gene is TRBJ2-7, the V gene TRBV30; no firm D call. CDR3 length: 13 residues. Trimming shortened V by 2 bases and J by 2 bases, and 10 bases separated the two germline ends. Germline V CDR1 and CDR2: GTSNPN, SVGIG (reference sequence).

This clonotype appeared a few times. The rearrangement joins TRBV6-2 or TRBV6-3 to TRBJ2-1; 11 nucleotides agree with TRBD2. CDR1 is MNHEY, CDR2 SVGEGT, per germline. The CDR3 has 16 amino acids. V was clipped by 5 bases and J by 6 bases; unmatched bases: 9. This CDR3 reads CASSQLSGRAGNEQFF. The CDR3 region has the DNA TGTGCCAGCAGTCAGCTTAGCGGGAGGGCCGGCAATGAGCAGTTCTTC.

In this sample, this clonotype turned up many times. CDR3 loop: CASSLVGGSSEAFF. CDR3 in DNA: TGTGCCAGCAGTTTAGTCGGGGGAAGCTCTGAAGCTTTCTTT. V is TRBV28 and J is TRBJ1-1; D might be TRBD1 (5 bases). Germline V CDR1 and CDR2: MDHEN, SYDVKM. This CDR3 is 14 amino acids long. With 2 bases removed from V and 6 bases from J, the gap between germline ends came to 13 bases.

There are many counts of this clonotype. The chain links TRBV5-1 to TRBJ1-1; possibly TRBD1 for D (6 bases). Germline CDR1 reads SGHRS; CDR2 reads YFSETQ. The CDR3 contains 15 residues. Trimming took off 0 bases at V and 4 bases at J, with 13 bases between the two ends. The DNA for the CDR3 is TGCGCCAGCAGCTTGGAGATGCTCAGGGGCACTGAAGCTTTCTTT. This sequence encodes CASSLEMLRGTEAFF.